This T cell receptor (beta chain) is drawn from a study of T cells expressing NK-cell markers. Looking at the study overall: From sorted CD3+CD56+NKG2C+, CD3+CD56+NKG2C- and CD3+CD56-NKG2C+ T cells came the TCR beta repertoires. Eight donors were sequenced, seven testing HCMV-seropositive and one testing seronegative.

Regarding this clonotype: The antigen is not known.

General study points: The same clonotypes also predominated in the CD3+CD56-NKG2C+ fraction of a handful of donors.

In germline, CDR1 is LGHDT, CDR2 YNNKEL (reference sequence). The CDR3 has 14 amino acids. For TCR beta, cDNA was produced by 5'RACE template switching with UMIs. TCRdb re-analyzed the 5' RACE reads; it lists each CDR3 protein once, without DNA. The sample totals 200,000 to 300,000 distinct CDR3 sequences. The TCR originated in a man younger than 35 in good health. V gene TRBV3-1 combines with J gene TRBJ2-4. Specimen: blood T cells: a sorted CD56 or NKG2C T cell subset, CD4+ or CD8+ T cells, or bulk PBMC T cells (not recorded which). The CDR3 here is CASSHPVAKNIQYF.